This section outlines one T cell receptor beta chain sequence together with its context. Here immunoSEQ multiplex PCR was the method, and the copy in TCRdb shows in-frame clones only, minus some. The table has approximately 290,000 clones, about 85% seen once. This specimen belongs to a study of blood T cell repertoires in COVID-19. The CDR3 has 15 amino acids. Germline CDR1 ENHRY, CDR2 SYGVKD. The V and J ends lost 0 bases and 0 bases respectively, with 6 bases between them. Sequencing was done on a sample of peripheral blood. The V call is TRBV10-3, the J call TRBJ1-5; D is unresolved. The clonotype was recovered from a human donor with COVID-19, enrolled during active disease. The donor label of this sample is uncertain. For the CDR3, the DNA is TGTGCCATCAGTGAGTCCGCGGATAGCAATCAGCCCCAGCATTTT. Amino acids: CAISESADSNQPQHF.